Listed below are T cell receptor beta chains from one sample, sequenced in a study of OX40 agonist ivuxolimab in advanced cancers. This table comes from immunoSEQ multiplex PCR, and its TCRdb copy is limited to in-frame clones, with some not included. The table shows tens of thousands of clones, with approximately 80% occurring only once. This specimen was CD4+ or CD8+ T cells sorted from blood, taken in a trial of the OX40 agonist ivuxolimab. The receptor set was obtained from an adult with an advanced solid tumor such as melanoma, head and neck, liver or kidney cancer. Both conserved end residues are part of each CDR3. A D gene is named only where the DNA matches it firmly. Expanded clones get a size class; other rows say once, few or many, or leave the size out.

TRBJ2-1 . TRBV28 . CASSPLLGSYNEQFF TGTGCCAGCAGTCCCTTACTAGGGTCCTACAATGAGCAGTTCTTC
TRBJ2-1 . TRBV2 . CASSEFSEQFF TGTGCCAGCAGTGAGTTTTCTGAGCAGTTCTTC
TRBJ1-2 . TRBV7-3 . CASSLTPGTSYTF TGTGCCAGCAGCTTAACCCCGGGGACCAGCTACACCTTC
TRBJ1-5 . TRBV5-5 . CASSQDSNQPQHF TGTGCCAGCAGCCAGGACAGCAATCAGCCCCAGCATTTT
TRBJ2-3 . TRBV20-1 . CSARDYDTQYF TGCAGTGCTAGAGATTACGATACGCAGTATTTT
TRBJ2-1 TRBD2 TRBV4-2 . CASSQINSGGAHEQFF TGTGCCAGCAGCCAAATCAATAGCGGGGGGGCACATGAGCAGTTCTTC
TRBJ1-5 TRBD1 TRBV6-5 . CASSFGQGLNQPQHF TGTGCCAGCAGTTTCGGACAGGGGTTAAATCAGCCCCAGCATTTT
TRBJ2-1 . TRBV7-7 . CASSAGHSSYNEQFF TGTGCCAGCAGCGCGGGACACTCCTCCTACAATGAGCAGTTCTTC
TRBJ2-3 . TRBV4-3 . CASSQVRGRSTDTQYF TGCGCCAGCAGCCAAGTTAGGGGTAGAAGCACAGATACGCAGTATTTT
TRBJ1-2 TRBD1 TRBV19 . CASSDVQGIVYGYTF TGTGCCAGTAGTGACGTACAGGGGATTGTCTATGGCTACACCTTC
TRBJ1-5 . TRBV6-1 . CASSEFRGGQPQHF TGTGCCAGCAGTGAATTTAGGGGGGGGCAGCCCCAGCATTTT
TRBJ1-6 . TRBV5-6 . CASSFLGAEGSPLHF TGTGCCAGCAGCTTTCTGGGGGCAGAGGGTTCACCCCTCCACTTT
TRBJ1-5 . TRBV2 . CASSPRPQPQHF TGTGCCAGCAGTCCCAGGCCACAGCCCCAGCATTTT
TRBJ1-1 . TRBV6-1 . CASSVWGNTEAFF TGTGCCAGCAGTGTCTGGGGGAACACTGAAGCTTTCTTT
TRBJ2-2 TRBD2 TRBV9 . CASSVTSAANTGELFF TGTGCCAGCAGCGTTACTAGCGCCGCGAACACCGGGGAGCTGTTTTTT
TRBJ2-7 TRBD1 TRBV10-3 . CAIGGQGDVEQYF TGTGCCATCGGTGGACAGGGGGATGTGGAGCAGTACTTC
TRBJ2-3 . TRBV7-2 . CASSLARGDTQYF TGTGCCAGCAGTCTAGCGAGGGGGGATACGCAGTATTTT
TRBJ2-1 TRBD1 TRBV28 . CASSPTTGEYYNEQFF TGTGCCAGCAGCCCAACGACAGGGGAATACTACAATGAGCAGTTCTTC
TRBJ2-7 TRBD1 TRBV18 . CASSPLLGTDYEQYF TGTGCCAGCTCACCGCTATTGGGGACAGATTACGAGCAGTACTTC
TRBJ2-1 . TRBV7-2 . CASSPAGLSYNEQFF TGTGCCAGCAGCCCTGCAGGGTTATCCTACAATGAGCAGTTCTTC
TRBJ1-3 . TRBV27 . CASSWARGGGNTIYF TGTGCCAGCAGTTGGGCCAGGGGTGGTGGAAACACCATATATTTT
TRBJ1-2 . TRBV28 . CASSQPPTDYGYTF TGTGCCAGCAGCCAGCCCCCTACGGACTATGGCTACACCTTC
TRBJ1-4 . TRBV28 . CASSLFRGEKLFF TGTGCCAGCAGTTTATTTCGGGGAGAAAAACTGTTTTTT
TRBJ2-6 . TRBV2 . CASSADRSGANVLTF TGTGCCAGCAGTGCTGACAGGTCCGGGGCCAACGTCCTGACTTTC
TRBJ2-7 . TRBV28 . CASTRGVGYEQYF TGTGCCAGCACTAGGGGGGTGGGTTACGAGCAGTACTTC
TRBJ1-3 . TRBV30 . CAWSVRSTGSGNTIYF TGTGCCTGGAGTGTACGCTCAACTGGGAGTGGAAACACCATATATTTT
TRBJ2-3 TRBD2 TRBV5-4 . CASSLSGGTDTQYF TGTGCCAGCAGCCTTAGCGGGGGGACAGATACGCAGTATTTT
TRBJ1-2 TRBD1 TRBV2 . CAGQGTNYGYTF TGTGCCGGACAGGGTACTAACTATGGCTACACCTTC
TRBJ1-5 TRBD1 TRBV6-5 . CASSQGVYQPQHF TGTGCCAGCAGCCAGGGGGTTTATCAGCCCCAGCATTTT
TRBJ2-1 . TRBV28 . CASSSAAGGWNEQFF TGTGCCAGCAGTTCGGCGGCAGGGGGGTGGAATGAGCAGTTCTTC
TRBJ1-6 . TRBV30 . CAWSAGSNSPLHF TGTGCCTGGAGCGCAGGGAGCAATTCACCCCTCCACTTT
TRBJ1-4 . TRBV9 few CASSVTSGDYEKLFF TGTGCCAGCAGCGTAACGTCAGGGGATTATGAAAAACTGTTTTTT
TRBJ2-7 TRBD1 TRBV9 . CASSVHRGDEQYF TGTGCCAGCAGCGTACACAGGGGGGACGAGCAGTACTTC
TRBJ2-3 . TRBV21-1 . CASSKVADPPDTDTQYF TGTGCCAGCAGCAAAGTTGCAGATCCCCCTGACACAGATACGCAGTATTTT
TRBJ2-2 . TRBV5-4 . CASSLGQGNTGELFF TGTGCCAGCAGCTTGGGGCAGGGTAACACCGGGGAGCTGTTTTTT
TRBJ2-6 . TRBV10-3 once CAITGGIGTPGANVLTF TGTGCCATCACTGGGGGGATCGGAACTCCTGGGGCCAACGTCCTGACTTTC
TRBJ1-1 . TRBV28 few CASSFGQNPTEAFF TGTGCCAGCAGTTTCGGACAGAACCCCACTGAAGCTTTCTTT